This TCR beta chain was sequenced in a study of technical replicates of blood from a handful of donors. V lost 5 bases and J lost 2; bases outside the gene matches: 9. The CDR3 length is 17 residues. Germline-derived CDR1 and CDR2 are LNHDA and SQIVND (reference sequence). Sequencing used immunoSEQ multiplex PCR; TCRdb keeps in-frame clones, though not all of them. This table holds tens of thousands of clones, approximately 94% found once. The sequencing input was T cells isolated from PBMCs. The gene calls are TRBV19 and TRBJ2-3, with 11 bases matching TRBD1. The origin of this receptor is a human donor in good health. The CDR3 DNA follows: TGTGCCAGTAGTCCTCCCCGGGACAGGGGGACCACAGATACGCAGTATTTT. Its protein is CASSPPRDRGTTDTQYF.